The 14 T cell receptor beta chains below come from one sample, sequenced in a study of blood T cell repertoires in COVID-19. Sequencing used immunoSEQ multiplex PCR; TCRdb keeps in-frame clones, though not all of them. The data show hundreds of thousands of clones, about nine tenths seen once. The specimen was peripheral blood. Receptors originate from a woman aged 25 to 39 with active or convalescent COVID-19.

The chain is built from TRBV3-1 (or the pseudogene TRBV3-2) and TRBJ1-1; D is perhaps TRBD1 (5 bases). The ends were cut back, 4 bases at V and 5 bases at J, with 17 bases in the middle. Germline loops: CDR1 LGHDT, CDR2 YNNKEL (reference sequence). The CDR3 runs 15 residues. The DNA of the CDR3 is TGTGCCAGCAGCCCCCCCCCGTCGGACAATACTGAAGCTTTCTTT. Translated: CASSPPPSDNTEAFF.

As to this clone: The sample holds other DNA sequences that translate to the same CDR3. The rearrangement links TRBV4-1 to TRBJ2-7, with D tentatively TRBD1 (6 bases). This CDR3 contains 14 residues. The V and J ends lost 0 bases and 2 bases respectively, with 8 bases between them. Germline CDR1 is MGHRA and CDR2 is YSYEKL. CDR3: CASSQEAGAYEQYF. The CDR3 region has the DNA TGCGCCAGCAGCCAAGAGGCAGGGGCCTACGAGCAGTACTTC.

This chain connects TRBV6-5 to TRBJ2-7, with TRBD2 matching over 12 bases. Losses at the gene ends were 9 bases for V and 5 bases for J; bases not matched to a gene: 5. The germline V gene has CDR1 MNHEY and CDR2 SVGAGI. CDR3 size: 13 residues. The CDR3 bases are TGTGCCAGTCGGACTAGCGGGGCCCACGAGCAGTACTTC. This sequence encodes CASRTSGAHEQYF.

The V call is TRBV5-1, the J call TRBJ2-3; no reliable D call. With 0 bases removed from V and 5 bases from J, the gap between germline ends came to 13 bases. The CDR3 runs 15 residues. The germline CDR1 and CDR2 sequences are SGHRS and YFSETQ. For the CDR3, the DNA is TGCGCCAGCAGCTTGGAAGATGGTAGTCGAGATACGCAGTATTTT. Translation gives CASSLEDGSRDTQYF.

The chain carries TRBV30 and TRBJ1-5; tentative D call: TRBD1 (6 bases). Trimming left V 1 base short and J 5 bases short, with 9 bases between. Germline CDR1 GTSNPN, CDR2 SVGIG (reference sequence). The CDR3 length is 13 residues. CDR3 DNA sequence: TGTGCCTGGAGTGGGGGGGGCGATCAGCCCCAGCATTTT. Amino acid sequence: CAWSGGGDQPQHF.

This clone was counted once. V and J are TRBV2 and TRBJ2-2; 8 bases fit TRBD2. With 4 bases clipped from V and 4 bases from J, the junction kept 11 bases outside the gene matches. CDR3 size: 17 residues. Per the germline V gene, CDR1 is SNHLY and CDR2 is FYNNEI. CDR3 in amino acids: CASSALEAGVRTGELFF. CDR3 nucleotides: TGTGCCAGCAGTGCTCTTGAAGCGGGGGTCCGCACCGGGGAGCTGTTTTTT.

This clone was detected only a few times. V gene TRBV6-6 combines with J gene TRBJ1-5; TRBD1 aligns across 8 bases. CDR1 is MNHNY and CDR2 is SVGAGI in the germline V gene (reference sequence). The V gene end was trimmed by 2 bases and the J gene end by 5 bases; junction bases not matched to a gene: 5. The CDR3 has 15 residues. The CDR3 sequence is CASSYIQGGDQPQHF. The CDR3 DNA reads TGTGCCAGCAGTTACATACAGGGGGGGGATCAGCCCCAGCATTTT.

The gene calls are TRBV19 and TRBJ1-5; TRBD1 is a possible D gene (6 bases). The V gene lost 5 bases and the J gene lost 9 bases, with 17 bases spanning the gap. The CDR3 is made up of 14 amino acids. From germline, CDR1 is LNHDA and CDR2 SQIVND (reference sequence). DNA for the CDR3: TGTGCCAGTAGTCCGGACAGCTCCAAGGGGCCCCAGCATTTT. Its protein product is CASSPDSSKGPQHF.

V gene TRBV12-5 combines with J gene TRBJ2-7; no reliable D call. CDR1 and CDR2 from the germline V gene are LGHNT and FRNRAP. This CDR3 spans 12 amino acids. With 5 bases removed from V and 4 bases from J, the gap between germline ends came to 9 bases. CDR3 nucleotide sequence: TGTGCTAGTGGTGAGCCCCCTTACGAGCAGTACTTC. Its translation is CASGEPPYEQYF.

The chain links TRBV7-9 to TRBJ2-1; 10 nucleotides align to TRBD2. V lost 4 bases and J lost 4; bases outside the gene matches: 7. The CDR3 has 16 residues. Per the germline V gene, CDR1 is SEHNR and CDR2 is FQNEAQ (reference sequence). The CDR3 DNA sequence: TGTGCCAGCAGCTCTCTAGCGGGAGTGTCATACAATGAGCAGTTCTTC. This encodes CASSSLAGVSYNEQFF. The full variable domain, in which reference TRBV7-9 and TRBJ2-1 provide the parts outside the CDR3, is DTGVSQNPRHKITKRGQNVTFRCDPISEHNRLYWYRQTLGQGPEFLTYFQNEAQLEKSRLLSDRFSAERPKGSFSTLEIQRTEQGDSAMYLCASSSLAGVSYNEQFFGPGTRLTVL.

This clone was recorded once. The chain combines TRBV3-1 (or the pseudogene TRBV3-2) with TRBJ1-1; 7 nucleotides align to TRBD1. The V segment lost 3 bases and the J segment 8 bases; nucleotides outside the gene matches: 9. In germline, CDR1 is LGHDT, CDR2 YNNKEL (reference sequence). There are 14 residues in the CDR3. The CDR3 bases are TGTGCCAGCAGCCACCAGGACAGGAGAGGGGAAGCTTTCTTT. This codes for CASSHQDRRGEAFF.

The CDR3, as DNA: TGTGCCATCAGTGACTTTAGGGACAGGGTTAACACCGGGGAGCTGTTTTTT. Translated: CAISDFRDRVNTGELFF. The V and J genes are TRBV10-3 and TRBJ2-2; 9 nucleotides align to TRBD1. CDR1 and CDR2 from the germline V gene are ENHRY and SYGVKD. The V segment lost 3 bases and the J segment 2 bases; nucleotides outside the gene matches: 7. This CDR3 contains 17 residues.

The table lists this clone with a count of one. This chain connects TRBV5-1 to TRBJ2-2, with TRBD1 as a possible D gene (6 bases). The V end was cut by 4 bases, the J end by 0 bases, with 10 bases between. Germline V CDR1 and CDR2: SGHRS, YFSETQ. The CDR3 extends over 15 amino acids. CDR3 loop: CASSTGTTNTGELFF. CDR3 bases: TGCGCCAGCAGCACCGGGACAACGAACACCGGGGAGCTGTTTTTT.

This clone was recorded at least ten times. The rearrangement joins TRBV6-2 or TRBV6-3 to TRBJ2-7; 7 bases align to TRBD1. The CDR3 has 15 residues. The junction had 11 bases not matched to a gene; V was cut back by 2 bases and J by 7 bases. The germline V gene has CDR1 MNHEY and CDR2 SVGEGT. As DNA, the CDR3 is TGTGCCAGCAGTTACGGGTCAGAAGGGGGCAGGGAGCAGTACTTC. This encodes CASSYGSEGGREQYF.